Shown below are 8 T cell receptor beta chains from a single sample sequenced in a study of blood T cell repertoires in COVID-19. The method was immunoSEQ multiplex PCR; TCRdb's version includes in-frame clones alone and lacks a portion of them. The sample includes about 160,000 clones, 79% of them seen just once. The sample consisted of peripheral blood. The receptors originated from a woman aged 55-70 years with COVID-19, enrolled during active disease.

This clone has only one observation. This chain uses TRBV2 with TRBJ1-4; the D gene is possibly TRBD1 (6 bases). The CDR3 has 14 residues. V shed 4 bases and J shed 4 bases, with 10 bases lying between them. CDR1 is SNHLY, CDR2 FYNNEI, per germline. In nucleotides, the CDR3 is TGTGCCAGCAGTGTTAGGGGGAATAATGAAAAACTGTTTTTT. This sequence encodes CASSVRGNNEKLFF.

The chain couples TRBV4-1 to TRBJ1-6; perhaps TRBD1 as D (6 bases). Germline V gene data show CDR1 as MGHRA and CDR2 as YSYEKL. The CDR3 extends over 15 amino acids. V lost 0 bases and J lost 8, with 11 bases in between. The CDR3, as DNA: TGCGCCAGCAGCCAAGAAGGGGGAATTGATTCACCCCTCCACTTT. Protein product: CASSQEGGIDSPLHF.

The rearrangement links TRBV27 to TRBJ2-2; 8 positions match TRBD1. The ends lost 6 bases at V and 1 base at J; junction bases unmatched: 4. The germline V gene encodes CDR1 MNHEY and CDR2 SMNVEV (reference sequence). This CDR3 comprises 15 residues. The CDR3 nucleotides read TGTGCCAGCAGCCGACAGGGGTGGAACACCGGGGAGCTGTTTTTT. Translated, it gives CASSRQGWNTGELFF.

V and J are TRBV24-1 and TRBJ2-5; TRBD2 matches at 7 bases. Unmatched junction bases numbered 3, after V lost 2 bases and J lost 1 base. Germline V gene sequence: CDR1 KGHDR, CDR2 SFDVKD. This CDR3 has 15 amino acids. The CDR3 sequence: CATSDSGTIQETQYF. The CDR3 DNA reads as TGTGCCACCAGTGATTCCGGGACTATCCAAGAGACCCAGTACTTC.

The V and J genes are TRBV28 and TRBJ2-3; 7 bases match TRBD1. The junction had 6 bases not matched to a gene; V was cut back by 6 bases and J by 3 bases. The CDR3 covers 14 residues. Germline-derived CDR1 and CDR2 are MDHEN and SYDVKM. The chain's CDR3 is CASSRDRGTDTQYF. CDR3 DNA sequence: TGTGCCAGCAGCCGGGACAGAGGGACAGATACGCAGTATTTT.

The V call is TRBV19, the J call TRBJ2-5, with 8 bases matching TRBD1. V trimming: 6 bases; J trimming: 3 bases; junction bases outside the gene matches: 9. CDR3 size: 15 residues. The germline V gene has CDR1 LNHDA and CDR2 SQIVND (reference sequence). The CDR3 nucleotides read TGTGCCAGTAGCAGACCGGGACAGGTAAAAGAGACCCAGTACTTC. This encodes CASSRPGQVKETQYF.

This clone showed up many times. The chain recombines TRBV7-9 with TRBJ1-1; the match to TRBD1 covers 7 bases. Germline lookup yields CDR1 SEHNR and CDR2 FQNEAQ (reference sequence). The trim removed 4 bases at V and 8 bases at J, leaving 4 bases unmatched. The CDR3 is made up of 12 amino acids. The CDR3 DNA sequence: TGTGCCAGCAGCTACCCGGGACAGGAAGCTTTCTTT. Translated: CASSYPGQEAFF.

This clone was seen repeatedly, ten times or more. This CDR3 reads CASSLEGVTGELFF. CDR3 DNA: TGTGCCAGCAGCTTAGAAGGGGTCACCGGGGAGCTGTTTTTT. The chain carries TRBV11-2 and TRBJ2-2; a weak D match, TRBD1 (5 bases). Germline CDR1 is SGHAT and CDR2 is FQNNGV. This CDR3 contains 14 residues. V was cut by 0 bases and J by 4 bases, with 6 bases left in between.